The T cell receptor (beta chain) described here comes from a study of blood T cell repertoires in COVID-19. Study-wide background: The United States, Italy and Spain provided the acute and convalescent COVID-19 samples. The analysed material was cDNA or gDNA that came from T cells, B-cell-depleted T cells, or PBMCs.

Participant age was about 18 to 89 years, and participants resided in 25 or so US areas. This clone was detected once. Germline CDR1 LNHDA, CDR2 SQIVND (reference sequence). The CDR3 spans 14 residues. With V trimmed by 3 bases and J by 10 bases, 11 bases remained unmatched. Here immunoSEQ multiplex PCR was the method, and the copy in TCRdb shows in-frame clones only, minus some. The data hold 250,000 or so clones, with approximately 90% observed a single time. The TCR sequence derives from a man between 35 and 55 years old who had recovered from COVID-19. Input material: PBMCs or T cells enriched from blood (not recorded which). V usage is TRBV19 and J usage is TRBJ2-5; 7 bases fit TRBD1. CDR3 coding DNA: TGTGCCAGTAGTATTGGGACAGCCCCAGTGGACCAGTACTTC. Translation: CASSIGTAPVDQYF.